A single sample gave rise to the 27 T cell receptor beta chains below, sequenced in a study of CD8+CD57+ T cells in acquired aplastic anemia. Genomic DNA served as template for TCR beta VDJ and CDR3 profiling. TCRdb recomputed calls from the reads with MiXCR, one row per CDR3 protein. Of approximately 120,000 distinct CDR3 sequences listed, nearly 40% were seen once; the top ten hold roughly 2.7%. Patients chosen for sequencing had CD8+CD57+ cells that had expanded, as shown by flow cytometry. Material for sequencing was sorted CD4+, CD8+, or CD8+CD57+ T cells (not recorded which) from PBMCs. All receptors come from a human donor with aplastic anemia.

This clonotype appeared many times. V and J are TRBV20-1 and TRBJ2-7; a possible D gene is TRBD1 (5 bases). Per the germline V gene, CDR1 is DFQATT and CDR2 is SNEGSKA (reference sequence). V dropped 6 bases and J dropped 1 base, with 10 bases sitting between them. The CDR3 spans 12 residues. The CDR3 sequence: CSADDSSYEQYF. CDR3 sequence (DNA): TGCAGTGCGGATGACAGTTCCTACGAGCAGTACTTC.

The table lists this clonotype with many counts. The J gene is TRBJ1-1, the V gene TRBV4-1; D may be TRBD1 (5 bases). The CDR3 has 13 residues. Germline CDR1 MGHRA, CDR2 YSYEKL. V lost 5 bases, J lost 5 bases, and 12 bases lay in between. The CDR3 bases are TGCGCCAGCAGCTCCAGGGTAGGGACTGAAGCTTTCTTT. Translating it yields CASSSRVGTEAFF.

This chain links TRBV2 with TRBJ1-6; D remains unclear. CDR1 and CDR2 (germline): SNHLY, FYNNEI. V lost 6 bases and J lost 7, with 4 bases in between. This CDR3 spans 11 amino acids. The CDR3 loop reads CASSLNSPLHF. CDR3 coding DNA: TGTGCCAGCAGCCTGAATTCACCCCTCCACTTT.

V and J are TRBV2 and TRBJ1-1; weak D call: TRBD1 (5 bases). This CDR3 has 14 residues. CDR1 is SNHLY and CDR2 is FYNNEI in the germline V gene. The germline V and J ends were trimmed by 7 bases and 6 bases, with 18 bases remaining between them. The CDR3 protein is CASTARPGPAEAFF. DNA of the CDR3: TGTGCCAGCACGGCCAGACCGGGGCCGGCTGAAGCTTTCTTT.

This clonotype was seen at least ten times. V gene TRBV7-6 combines with J gene TRBJ1-6; a possible D gene is TRBD1 (6 bases). With 7 bases removed from V and 3 bases from J, the gap between germline ends came to 10 bases. Germline lookup yields CDR1 SGHVS and CDR2 FNYEAQ. There are 14 residues in the CDR3. The CDR3 DNA is TGTGCCAGCACCGAGGGGGGCTATAATTCACCCCTCCACTTT. It yields the protein CASTEGGYNSPLHF. The full variable domain, completed using reference TRBV7-6 and TRBJ1-6, is GAGVSQSPRYKVTKRGQDVALRCDPISGHVSLYWYRQALGQGPEFLTYFNYEAQQDKSGLPNDRFSAERPEGSISTLTIQRTEQRDSAMYRCASTEGGYNSPLHFGNGTRLTVT.

This rearrangement joins TRBV6-1 to TRBJ1-5; perhaps TRBD1 as D (5 bases). The CDR3 totals 14 residues. Trimming took 10 bases from V and 0 from J, leaving 13 bases between them. CDR1 is MNHNS and CDR2 is SASEGT in the germline V gene. The CDR3 sequence: CATQGVDSNQPQHF. The CDR3 DNA is TGTGCCACGCAAGGGGTCGATAGCAATCAGCCCCAGCATTTT.

Turning to this clonotype: The junction shows a germline mismatch at one end, possibly a read error. The chain has TRBV5-1 and TRBJ1-4; a possible D gene is TRBD1 (5 bases). Germline-derived CDR1 and CDR2 are SGHRS and YFSETQ. The CDR3 has 13 residues. CDR3 protein: CASSYRGNGKLFF. Written as DNA, the CDR3 is TGCGCCAGCAGCTATAGGGGAAATGGAAAACTGTTTTTT.

This clonotype was recorded at least ten times. The chain carries TRBV12-3 or TRBV12-4 and TRBJ1-3, with D possibly matching TRBD1 (5 bases). The V gene lost 5 bases and the J gene lost 6 bases, with 17 bases spanning the gap. This CDR3 comprises 15 residues. CDR3 DNA: TGTGCCAGCAGTCTCCCCGGGCAGGGAAAAAACACCATATATTTT. This sequence encodes CASSLPGQGKNTIYF.

The J gene is TRBJ1-2, the V gene TRBV2, with D perhaps TRBD1 (6 bases). The V and J ends lost 1 base and 3 bases respectively, with 9 bases between them. This CDR3 has 14 residues. Germline V lookup: CDR1 SNHLY, CDR2 FYNNEI. The CDR3 is CASSEDNRDYGYTF. The CDR3 bases are TGTGCCAGCAGTGAAGATAACAGGGACTATGGCTACACCTTC.

This clonotype was counted at least ten times. The genes are TRBV20-1 and TRBJ2-1, with D perhaps matching TRBD2 (5 bases). The CDR3 runs to 10 residues. Germline V lookup: CDR1 DFQATT, CDR2 SNEGSKA (reference sequence). V was clipped by 5 bases and J by 8 bases, with 7 bases between them. The CDR3 nucleotides read TGCAGTGCTCAAGCGGATGAGCAGTTCTTC. It yields the protein CSAQADEQFF.

This clonotype has only one observation. The gene calls are TRBV30 and TRBJ2-2, with TRBD1 as a possible D gene (6 bases). Germline lookup yields CDR1 GTSNPN and CDR2 SVGIG (reference sequence). CDR3 length: 16 amino acids. V lost 3 bases, J lost 2 bases, and 16 bases lay in between. The CDR3 coding sequence is TGTGCCTGGAGCGCACTTTACAGGGATAACACCGGGGAGCTGTTTTTT. As protein: CAWSALYRDNTGELFF. The whole variable domain, filled in from reference TRBV30 and TRBJ2-2, reads SQTIHQWPATLVQPVGSPLSLECTVEGTSNPNLYWYRQAAGRGLQLLFYSVGIGQISSEVPQNLSASRPQDRQFILSSKKLLLSDSGFYLCAWSALYRDNTGELFFGEGSRLTVL.

J is TRBJ1-4 and V is TRBV12-3 or TRBV12-4, with D maybe TRBD1 (5 bases). Between the trimmed V and J ends, which lost 1 base and 7 bases, there was a span of 10 bases. The CDR3 totals 14 residues. The CDR3 reads CASSLGGGFEKLFF. The CDR3 DNA follows: TGTGCCAGCAGTTTAGGGGGCGGATTTGAAAAACTGTTTTTT.

This clonotype was counted many times. The V and J genes are TRBV20-1 and TRBJ1-1, with a weak D call TRBD1 (6 bases). Trimming left V 3 bases short and J 0 bases short, with 8 bases between. CDR1 and CDR2 from the germline V gene are DFQATT and SNEGSKA (reference sequence). CDR3 length equals 13 residues. The CDR3 loop is CSASRGVNTEAFF. In DNA form, the CDR3 reads TGCAGTGCTAGTAGGGGGGTGAACACTGAAGCTTTCTTT.

This clonotype was detected many times. The rearrangement uses TRBV20-1 and TRBJ1-1; D is possibly TRBD1 (5 bases). V lost 2 bases and J 3 bases, leaving 13 bases between the germline ends. In germline, CDR1 is DFQATT, CDR2 SNEGSKA (reference sequence). The CDR3 totals 14 residues. The CDR3 region has the DNA TGCAGTGCTAGAAAGGCAGGGAGATACACTGAAGCTTTCTTT. This sequence encodes CSARKAGRYTEAFF.

J is TRBJ1-1 and V is TRBV6-1, with D perhaps TRBD1 (6 bases). Per germline, CDR1 MNHNS and CDR2 SASEGT. The CDR3 is made up of 13 amino acids. CDR3 loop: CAAVGGVWSEAFF. The CDR3, as DNA: TGTGCTGCGGTGGGGGGCGTTTGGTCTGAAGCTTTCTTT.

On this clonotype itself: This may arise from a read error, as a much more abundant clone is one base away. The gene calls are TRBV12-3 or TRBV12-4 and TRBJ1-4; D might be TRBD1 (6 bases). The CDR3 is 14 amino acids. V shed 9 bases and J shed 6 bases, with 17 bases lying between them. CDR3 nucleotide sequence: TGTGCCAGTGCCGTGGGGGCCGCTGATGAAAAACTGTTTTTT. Its translation is CASAVGAADEKLFF.

The chain recombines TRBV10-3 with TRBJ1-2; the D gene is possibly TRBD1 (5 bases). The CDR3 length is 15 residues. Germline lookup yields CDR1 ENHRY and CDR2 SYGVKD. V lost 5 bases, J lost 7 bases, and 20 bases lay in between. In DNA, the CDR3 is TGTGCCATCAGTCAAGGGACCTGGTCGAATGGTGGCTACACCTTC. Protein: CAISQGTWSNGGYTF.

The CDR3 here is CARSTSGGSTDTQYF. The CDR3 nucleotides are TGCGCCAGATCGACTAGCGGGGGTTCCACAGATACGCAGTATTTT. This rearrangement joins TRBV10-1 to TRBJ2-3; TRBD2 agrees at 12 bases. The CDR3 loop spans 15 amino acids. The V segment lost 9 bases and the J segment 2 bases; nucleotides outside the gene matches: 6. The germline gives CDR1 WNHNN, CDR2 SYGVQD (reference sequence).

This clonotype has just a few counts. Being one base from a much bigger clone, this may be a read error. V gene TRBV19 combines with J gene TRBJ1-1; possible D gene TRBD1, 6 bases. The CDR3 is made up of 14 amino acids. Germline assignment: CDR1 LNHDA and CDR2 SQIVND (reference sequence). CDR3 DNA sequence: TGTGCCAGTGGTATAGGACAGATGATCGGTGAAGCTTTCTTT. Translated, it gives CASGIGQMIGEAFF.

This chain uses TRBV6-2 or TRBV6-3 with TRBJ2-1; possibly TRBD1 for D (6 bases). CDR3 size: 16 residues. The V end lost 4 bases, the J end lost 1 base, and 14 bases lay between the germline ends. CDR1 is MNHEY and CDR2 is SVGEGT in the germline V gene. The CDR3 DNA reads as TGTGCCAGCAGTTTAAATCCACAGGGATCCTACAATGAGCAGTTCTTC. Translation: CASSLNPQGSYNEQFF.

In regard to this clonotype: This sequence may be a read error, since a much larger clone differs from it by one base. In this CDR3 the conserved last residue, phenylalanine or tryptophan, is missing, so a read error is likely. This chain connects TRBV6-2 or TRBV6-3 to TRBJ2-3; no clear D. Trimming took 7 bases from V and 6 from J, leaving 14 bases between them. This CDR3 has 13 residues. CDR1 and CDR2 from the germline V gene are MNHEY and SVGEGT. CDR3 in amino acids: CASMRSGRDTQYL. CDR3 coding DNA: TGTGCCAGCATGCGGAGTGGAAGGGATACGCAGTATCTT.

This clonotype was seen once. With a much larger clone just one base away, this may be a read error. V and J are TRBV18 and TRBJ1-2, with no clear D. The CDR3 is made up of 13 amino acids. Germline V gene data show CDR1 as KGHSH and CDR2 as LQKENI. V dropped 6 bases and J dropped 10 bases, with 18 bases sitting between them. CDR3 nucleotides: TGTGCCAGCTCGCCCCGTTTAGGCCATGACTACACCTTC. Protein product: CASSPRLGHDYTF.

As for this clonotype: A single base separates this from a much larger clone, so it may be a read error. The chain recombines TRBV20-1 with TRBJ2-1; 10 bases fit TRBD1. The CDR3 extends over 14 amino acids. The V gene end was trimmed by 1 base and the J gene end by 9 bases; junction bases not matched to a gene: 6. Per germline, CDR1 DFQATT and CDR2 SNEGSKA (reference sequence). For the CDR3, the DNA is TGCAGTGCTAGAGTGGTGACAGGGGGCAGTGAGCAGTTCTTC. Amino acids: CSARVVTGGSEQFF.

In its sample, this clonotype was seen many times. The CDR3 spells CASSMGQSRYEQYF. The CDR3 DNA is TGCGCCAGCAGCATGGGACAGTCCAGGTACGAGCAGTACTTC. The chain is built from TRBV5-1 and TRBJ2-7; TRBD1 aligns across 7 bases. With V trimmed by 4 bases and J by 4 bases, 8 bases remained unmatched. Germline V gives CDR1 SGHRS, CDR2 YFSETQ. This CDR3 comprises 14 residues.

The rearrangement links TRBV27 to TRBJ1-3, with TRBD1 identical over 8 bases. The V gene end was trimmed by 8 bases and the J gene end by 0 bases; junction bases not matched to a gene: 6. Germline CDR1 MNHEY, CDR2 SMNVEV (reference sequence). This CDR3 has 15 residues. DNA of the CDR3: TGTGCCAGCCGACAGGGGATTTTCTCTGGAAACACCATATATTTT. Encoded protein: CASRQGIFSGNTIYF.

The sample holds many counts of this clonotype. This sequence joins TRBV9 and TRBJ2-3; D perhaps matches TRBD2 (6 bases). The V and J ends lost 2 bases and 2 bases respectively, with 9 bases between them. The CDR3 loop spans 14 amino acids. Germline assignment: CDR1 SGDLS and CDR2 YYNGEE. DNA of the CDR3: TGTGCCAGCAGCGTGGGGGGATTCACAGATACGCAGTATTTT. Amino acids: CASSVGGFTDTQYF.

This clonotype was counted once. This chain connects TRBV10-3 to TRBJ1-6; tentatively, D is TRBD1 (6 bases). There are 17 residues in the CDR3. Per the germline V gene, CDR1 is ENHRY and CDR2 is SYGVKD. The germline V and J ends were trimmed by 6 bases and 0 bases, with 15 bases remaining between them. CDR3 coding DNA: TGTGCCATCAGGCGGGGGCTCCGAAGCTCCTATAATTCACCCCTCCACTTT. This codes for CAIRRGLRSSYNSPLHF.